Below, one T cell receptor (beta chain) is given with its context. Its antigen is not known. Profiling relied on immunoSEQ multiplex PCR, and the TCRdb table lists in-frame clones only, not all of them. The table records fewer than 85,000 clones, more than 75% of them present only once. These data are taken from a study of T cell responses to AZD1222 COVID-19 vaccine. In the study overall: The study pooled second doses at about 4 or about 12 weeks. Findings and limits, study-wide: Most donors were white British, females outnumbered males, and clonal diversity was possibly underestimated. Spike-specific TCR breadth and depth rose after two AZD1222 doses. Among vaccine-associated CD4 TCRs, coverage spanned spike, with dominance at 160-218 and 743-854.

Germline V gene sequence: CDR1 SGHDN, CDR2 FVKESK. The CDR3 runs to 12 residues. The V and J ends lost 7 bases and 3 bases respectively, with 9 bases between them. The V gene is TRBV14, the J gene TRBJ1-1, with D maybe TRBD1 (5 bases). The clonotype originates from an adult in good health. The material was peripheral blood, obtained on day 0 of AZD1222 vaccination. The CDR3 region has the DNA TGTGCCAGCACCACAGGCTACACTGAAGCTTTCTTT. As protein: CASTTGYTEAFF.